These 4 T cell receptor beta chains were sequenced from one sample in a study of PD-1 blockade in mismatch repair-deficient tumors. Measured with immunoSEQ multiplex PCR; TCRdb has only the in-frame clones, and not every one. This repertoire shows roughly 120,000 clones, 60% to 85% found once; its top ten account for roughly 4.5%. Material: peripheral blood, obtained 60 weeks after starting pembrolizumab. The receptors were gathered from an adult with mismatch repair-deficient cancer.

J is TRBJ2-1 and V is TRBV11-3, with D possibly TRBD2 on 6 matching bases. The germline V gene encodes CDR1 SGHNT and CDR2 YENEEA. CDR3 length: 15 residues. V was clipped by 1 base and J by 9 bases, with 16 bases between them. The CDR3 is CASSLAGRLAGEQFF. CDR3 nucleotides: TGTGCCAGCAGCTTAGCGGGGAGGCTAGCCGGTGAGCAGTTCTTC.

The chain employs TRBV18 and TRBJ1-1; tentative D call: TRBD1 (5 bases). The CDR3 is 14 residues long. Germline CDR1 is KGHSH and CDR2 is LQKENI. V was shortened by 3 bases and J by 7 bases, with 15 bases between the two germline ends. The CDR3 DNA reads TGTGCCAGCTCACCCACGGGGGAAACTGGTGAAGCTTTCTTT. This translates into CASSPTGETGEAFF.

The chain combines TRBV27 with TRBJ1-1; D ambiguous. The CDR3 has 15 residues. CDR1 and CDR2 from the germline V gene are MNHEY and SMNVEV (reference sequence). The V end was cut by 10 bases, the J end by 1 base, with 19 bases between. The CDR3 DNA is TGTGCCACCCATCCAAGGACGGACGGGAACACTGAAGCTTTCTTT. This translates into CATHPRTDGNTEAFF.

The chain links TRBV27 to TRBJ2-7; D is perhaps TRBD1 (6 bases). V lost 5 bases and J 2 bases, leaving 28 bases between the germline ends. The CDR3 has 19 amino acids. Germline CDR1 is MNHEY and CDR2 is SMNVEV (reference sequence). The CDR3 DNA sequence: TGTGCCAGCAGTCACCAGTATACGGAACCGGGACATCCTCCCTACGAGCAGTACTTC. Translation gives CASSHQYTEPGHPPYEQYF.